This T cell receptor (beta chain) emerged from a study of shared clonotypes between healthy human individuals. Naivety among CD8 cells was defined by CD45RO negativity and positive CCR7 selection, thereby excluding terminally differentiated effector memory CD45RA+ cells. The table came from immunoSEQ multiplex PCR; TCRdb's copy has only in-frame clones and leaves some out. This sample has around 620,000 clones, with roughly 95% found just once. Comments on this clone: The antigen is unknown.

Germline V gene sequence: CDR1 SNHLY, CDR2 FYNNEI. V shed 7 bases and J shed 4 bases, with 11 bases lying between them. CDR3 length equals 13 residues. Findings and caveats of the study: Donors were few, which limited the genetic and exposure-history diversity represented. The study found roughly 5.3% of naive CD4 clonotypes shared across several donors. What rarefaction showed was incomplete sorted-subset sequencing despite large depth. Clonotypes shared by all four donors outscored non-shared clonotypes in generation probability.

This TCR came from a woman in her thirties in good health. The rearrangement joins TRBV2 to TRBJ1-3, with D unclear. Specimen: naive CD8+ T cells sorted from blood. As DNA, the CDR3 is TGTGCCAGCACCCCCCCGGGCGGAAACACCATATATTTT. It encodes CASTPPGGNTIYF.